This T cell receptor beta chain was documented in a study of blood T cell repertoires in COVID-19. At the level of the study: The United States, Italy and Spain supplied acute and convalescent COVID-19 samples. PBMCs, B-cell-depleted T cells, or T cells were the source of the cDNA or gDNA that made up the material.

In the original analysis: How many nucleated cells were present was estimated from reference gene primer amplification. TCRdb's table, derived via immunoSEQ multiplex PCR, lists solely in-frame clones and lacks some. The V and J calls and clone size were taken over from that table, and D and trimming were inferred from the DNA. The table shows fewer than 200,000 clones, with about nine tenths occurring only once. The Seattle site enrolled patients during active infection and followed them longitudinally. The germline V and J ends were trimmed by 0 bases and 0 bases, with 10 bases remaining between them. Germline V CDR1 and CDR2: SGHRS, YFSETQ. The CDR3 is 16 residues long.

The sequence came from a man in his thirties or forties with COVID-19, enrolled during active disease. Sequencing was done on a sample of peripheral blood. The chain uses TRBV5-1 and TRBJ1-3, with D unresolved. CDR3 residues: CASSLVGSHSGNTIYF. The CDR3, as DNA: TGCGCCAGCAGCTTGGTGGGCAGCCACTCTGGAAACACCATATATTTT.